A single T cell receptor beta chain is shown here with its context. Antigen: not known. A read error is possible here, since a much larger clone lies one base away. The limits of the CDR3 on the DNA are not certain, so only TCRdb's listed CDR3 is given. The CDR3 numbers 17 amino acids, ends counted. Per the germline V gene, CDR1 is SGHDN and CDR2 is FVKESK. From approximately 430 ng of RNA, a library with molecular barcoded alpha/delta and beta/gamma adaptors was made. Each CDR3 protein gets one entry after TCRdb re-called the reads with MiXCR. The sample includes some 46,000 distinct CDR3 sequences, approximately 12% of them seen just once. This sample stems from a study of read filtering for tumor transcriptome and immune sequencing. At the time of active disease, bone marrow was collected from every patient. General study results and limits: In IR-seq, single-read clonotypes were around 85% of clonotypes but around 4% of reads. IR-seq and RNA-seq agreed better without single-read clonotypes.

The clonotype comes from a donor older than 35 with multiple myeloma. Sequences were obtained from a population of CD138-negative cells sorted from bone marrow. The rearrangement joins TRBV14 to TRBJ2-1; TRBD1 is the table's D call and was not checked against the DNA. The CDR3 loop reads CASSQVFGTGSGNELFF.